Each of the 12 T cell receptor beta chains below was sequenced from the same sample in a study of CD8 T cells in ankylosing spondylitis. Each CDR3 protein gets one entry after TCRdb re-called the 5' RACE reads with MiXCR. The table records around 100,000 distinct CDR3 sequences, about 24% of them present only once. The sequencing input was synovial fluid, either unsorted or a sorted T cell fraction (not recorded which). The receptors here all came from a male donor with ankylosing spondylitis.

The chain uses TRBV12-3 or TRBV12-4 and TRBJ2-5; TRBD1 agrees at 11 bases. This CDR3 has 15 amino acids. V gave up 6 bases and J gave up 2 bases; unmatched junction bases: 5. Written as DNA, the CDR3 is TGTGCCAGCAGCAGCCGGGACAGGGGGCAAGAGACCCAGTACTTC. Protein product: CASSSRDRGQETQYF.

The chain has TRBV18 and TRBJ1-2; D is uncertain. The CDR3 sequence is 11 residues long. Germline CDR1 is KGHSH and CDR2 is LQKENI. V lost 6 bases and J lost 7, with 9 bases in between. The CDR3 DNA follows: TGTGCCAGCTCCGCCGACATTGGCTACACCTTC. The encoded protein is CASSADIGYTF.

The rearrangement uses TRBV18 and TRBJ2-5; no definite D call. V was pared by 0 bases and J by 0 bases, with 11 bases between. CDR1 and CDR2 (germline): KGHSH, LQKENI. The length of the CDR3 is 16 residues. In DNA, the CDR3 is TGTGCCAGCTCACCACCGGGCAGAAAGTACCAAGAGACCCAGTACTTC. Its translation is CASSPPGRKYQETQYF.

This clonotype was counted many times. The rearrangement links TRBV9 to TRBJ2-1, with 9 bases that match TRBD1. V lost 3 bases, J lost 7 bases, and 11 bases stayed unmatched. This CDR3 has 16 amino acids. Germline V lookup: CDR1 SGDLS, CDR2 YYNGEE. The CDR3 protein is CASSGLTGGNLNEQFF. The DNA for the CDR3 is TGTGCCAGCAGCGGTCTGACAGGGGGGAATCTAAATGAGCAGTTCTTC.

This clonotype was seen more than once but under ten times. The chain uses TRBV12-3 or TRBV12-4 and TRBJ2-3; 8 bases agree with TRBD2. V shed 6 bases, J shed 4 bases, and the junction held 12 bases outside the gene matches. There are 16 residues in the CDR3. The CDR3 sequence is CASSPRRSGRADTQYF. The CDR3 DNA reads TGTGCCAGCAGCCCCCGTAGAAGCGGGAGAGCAGATACGCAGTATTTT.

This clonotype was found many times. V gene TRBV5-6 combines with J gene TRBJ1-2; perhaps TRBD1 as D (6 bases). The V end lost 5 bases, the J end lost 6 bases, and 14 bases lay between the germline ends. The CDR3 spans 13 residues. CDR1 and CDR2 (germline): SGHDT, YYEEEE. CDR3 sequence reads: CASRTGTYDGYTF. The CDR3 region has the DNA TGTGCCAGCAGAACCGGGACATATGATGGCTACACCTTC.

The V and J genes are TRBV11-2 and TRBJ1-4; TRBD1 is a possible D gene (5 bases). This CDR3 contains 14 residues. The V gene lost 5 bases and the J gene lost 8 bases, with 15 bases spanning the gap. Germline CDR1 reads SGHAT; CDR2 reads FQNNGV. Here the CDR3 DNA reads TGTGCCAGCAGCCTCCCGGGGACTGGGGAAAAACTGTTTTTT. It yields the protein CASSLPGTGEKLFF.

The rearrangement joins TRBV20-1 to TRBJ2-3; a weak D match, TRBD1 (5 bases). Trimming took 5 bases from V and 8 from J, leaving 17 bases between them. This CDR3 is 13 amino acids long. Germline V CDR1 and CDR2: DFQATT, SNEGSKA (reference sequence). In DNA, the CDR3 is TGCAGTGCTCCCAGGGATGGTGGTGCTACGCAGTATTTT. Encoded protein: CSAPRDGGATQYF.

The chain couples TRBV14 to TRBJ2-5; D is unclear. The V end was cut by 6 bases, the J end by 2 bases, with 13 bases between. The CDR3 sequence is 14 residues long. The V gene's germline CDR1 is SGHDN and CDR2 FVKESK. The CDR3 sequence is CASSRGWNQETQYF. CDR3 bases: TGTGCCAGCAGTCGTGGATGGAATCAAGAGACCCAGTACTTC.

This clonotype turned up a few times. CDR3 nucleotide sequence: TGTGCCATCAGTCTCCCCCAGGGGACTAGCGGGAGGAGAGGATCCTACGAGCAGTACTTC. Translation gives CAISLPQGTSGRRGSYEQYF. The chain combines TRBV10-3 with TRBJ2-7; 15 nucleotides align to TRBD2. CDR1 and CDR2 from the germline V gene are ENHRY and SYGVKD. CDR3 length: 20 amino acids. V gave up 5 bases and J gave up 1 base; unmatched junction bases: 15.

This rearrangement joins TRBV4-2 to TRBJ2-1; a weak D match, TRBD1 (5 bases). The CDR3 totals 17 residues. In germline, CDR1 is LGHNA, CDR2 YNFKEQ. Trimming removed 3 bases at V and 2 bases at J, with 17 bases between. The chain's CDR3 is CASSQGTGDKTYNEQFF. Here the CDR3 DNA reads TGTGCCAGCAGCCAGGGAACAGGAGATAAGACCTACAATGAGCAGTTCTTC.

This chain links TRBV12-3 or TRBV12-4 with TRBJ2-5; D gene uncertain. This CDR3 has 14 residues. The V end lost 2 bases, the J end lost 5 bases, and 12 bases lay between the germline ends. The CDR3 is CASSLQASEETQYF. CDR3 DNA sequence: TGTGCCAGCAGTTTACAGGCGTCCGAGGAGACCCAGTACTTC.